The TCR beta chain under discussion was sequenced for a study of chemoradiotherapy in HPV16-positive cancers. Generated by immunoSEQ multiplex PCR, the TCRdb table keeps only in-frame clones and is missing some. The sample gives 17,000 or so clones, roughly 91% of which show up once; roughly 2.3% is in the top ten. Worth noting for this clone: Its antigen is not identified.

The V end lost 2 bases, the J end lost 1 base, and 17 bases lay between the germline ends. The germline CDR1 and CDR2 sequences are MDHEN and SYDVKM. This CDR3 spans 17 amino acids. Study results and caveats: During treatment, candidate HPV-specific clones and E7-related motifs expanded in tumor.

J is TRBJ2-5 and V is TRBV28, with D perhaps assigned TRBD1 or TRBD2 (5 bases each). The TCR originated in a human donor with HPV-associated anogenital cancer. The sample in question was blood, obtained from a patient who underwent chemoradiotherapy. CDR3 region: CASSLRLAGATQETQYF. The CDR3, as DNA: TGTGCCAGCAGTTTACGGCTAGCTGGGGCAACCCAAGAGACCCAGTACTTC.